Listed below are T cell receptor beta chains from one sample, sequenced in a study of OX40 agonist ivuxolimab in advanced cancers. Measured with immunoSEQ multiplex PCR; TCRdb has only the in-frame clones, and not every one. The sample includes about 42,000 clones, 85% to 90% of them seen just once. Sequenced material: CD4+ or CD8+ T cells sorted from blood, taken in a trial of the OX40 agonist ivuxolimab. Receptor source: an adult with an advanced solid tumor such as melanoma, head and neck, liver or kidney cancer. CDR3s include the opening cysteine and the closing phenylalanine or tryptophan. The D gene is left open where the match is weak. Not every row has a clone size; where given, it reads once, few, many or a size class.

clone_size: -; d_call: -; j_call: TRBJ1-1; cdr3_length: 13; v_call: TRBV10-1; cdr3_nt: TGCGCCAGCAGTAACAGGGTCTTCGGTGAAGCTTTCTTT; cdr3_aa: CASSNRVFGEAFF
clone_size: -; d_call: TRBD1; j_call: TRBJ1-5; cdr3_length: 15; v_call: TRBV6-1; cdr3_nt: TGTGCCAGCAGCTTGAGGACAGGGACGGGCCAGCCCCAGCATTTT; cdr3_aa: CASSLRTGTGQPQHF
clone_size: -; d_call: -; j_call: TRBJ2-2; cdr3_length: 16; v_call: TRBV5-6; cdr3_nt: TGTGCCAGCAGCTTGAGCCCGGAAATTAACACCGGGGAGCTGTTTTTT; cdr3_aa: CASSLSPEINTGELFF
clone_size: few; d_call: TRBD2; j_call: TRBJ2-1; cdr3_length: 18; v_call: TRBV6-4; cdr3_nt: TGTGCCAGCAGTGAAAGCCCTTCCGGGACTAGCGGGAGGAATGAGCAGTTCTTC; cdr3_aa: CASSESPSGTSGRNEQFF
clone_size: -; d_call: -; j_call: TRBJ2-5; cdr3_length: 16; v_call: TRBV19; cdr3_nt: TGTGCCAGTAGTATAGATTCTCAGGGAGGCCAAGAGACCCAGTACTTC; cdr3_aa: CASSIDSQGGQETQYF
clone_size: -; d_call: -; j_call: TRBJ1-2; cdr3_length: 18; v_call: TRBV5-1; cdr3_nt: TGCGCCAGCAGACCTCGACACACCGGACGTACAGCTAACTATGGCTACACCTTC; cdr3_aa: CASRPRHTGRTANYGYTF
clone_size: -; d_call: -; j_call: TRBJ1-4; cdr3_length: 15; v_call: TRBV12-1; cdr3_nt: TGTGCCAGCAGCGATCGACAGAGACCTAATGAAAAACTGTTTTTT; cdr3_aa: CASSDRQRPNEKLFF
clone_size: -; d_call: -; j_call: TRBJ1-4; cdr3_length: 15; v_call: TRBV15; cdr3_nt: TGTGCCACCAGCAGAGAGGTCGGGGCTGAAGAAAAACTGTTTTTT; cdr3_aa: CATSREVGAEEKLFF
clone_size: -; d_call: TRBD2; j_call: TRBJ2-5; cdr3_length: 15; v_call: TRBV28; cdr3_nt: TGTGCCAGCGACCTGGCCCGCAGCGGGGGAGAGACCCAGTACTTC; cdr3_aa: CASDLARSGGETQYF
clone_size: -; d_call: -; j_call: TRBJ2-5; cdr3_length: 13; v_call: TRBV30; cdr3_nt: TGTGCCTGGACCCGAGAGTACCAAGAGACCCAGTACTTC; cdr3_aa: CAWTREYQETQYF
clone_size: -; d_call: TRBD2; j_call: TRBJ2-3; cdr3_length: 15; v_call: TRBV6-5; cdr3_nt: TGTGCCAGCAGTAACAACGGGGGGGGCGCAGATACGCAGTATTTT; cdr3_aa: CASSNNGGGADTQYF
clone_size: -; d_call: -; j_call: TRBJ1-1; cdr3_length: 13; v_call: TRBV2; cdr3_nt: TGTGCCAGCAGTGAGGCCAGCGTCACTGAAGCTTTCTTT; cdr3_aa: CASSEASVTEAFF
clone_size: -; d_call: -; j_call: TRBJ2-3; cdr3_length: 11; v_call: TRBV5-4; cdr3_nt: TGTGCCAGCAGCTTGGAAGATACGCAGTATTTT; cdr3_aa: CASSLEDTQYF
clone_size: -; d_call: TRBD2; j_call: TRBJ2-7; cdr3_length: 17; v_call: TRBV7-8; cdr3_nt: TGTGCCAGCAGCTTAGCGCGGCTAGCGGGTACCTCCTACGAGCAGTACTTC; cdr3_aa: CASSLARLAGTSYEQYF
clone_size: -; d_call: TRBD2; j_call: TRBJ2-7; cdr3_length: 15; v_call: TRBV7-2; cdr3_nt: TGTGCCAGCAGCGCAGCCGGGGGAGGGGCCTACGAGCAGTACTTC; cdr3_aa: CASSAAGGGAYEQYF
clone_size: -; d_call: -; j_call: TRBJ1-1; cdr3_length: 11; v_call: TRBV29-1; cdr3_nt: TGCAGCCTTACTCCTGAAACTGAAGCTTTCTTT; cdr3_aa: CSLTPETEAFF
clone_size: -; d_call: -; j_call: TRBJ1-1; cdr3_length: 12; v_call: TRBV10-3; cdr3_nt: TGTGCCATCGGTGGAGTCGGCACTGAAGCTTTCTTT; cdr3_aa: CAIGGVGTEAFF
clone_size: once; d_call: TRBD1; j_call: TRBJ1-1; cdr3_length: 14; v_call: TRBV5-1; cdr3_nt: TGCGCCAGCAGCGCAGGGGGCTGGGGCACTGAAGCTTTCTTT; cdr3_aa: CASSAGGWGTEAFF
clone_size: -; d_call: -; j_call: TRBJ2-2; cdr3_length: 13; v_call: TRBV30; cdr3_nt: TGTGCCTGGAGAATAACGAACACCGGGGAGCTGTTTTTT; cdr3_aa: CAWRITNTGELFF
clone_size: -; d_call: -; j_call: TRBJ2-7; cdr3_length: 13; v_call: TRBV6-6; cdr3_nt: TGTGCCAGCAGTGTGTCAGGGGCCTACGAGCAGTACTTC; cdr3_aa: CASSVSGAYEQYF
clone_size: -; d_call: -; j_call: TRBJ2-2; cdr3_length: 13; v_call: TRBV28; cdr3_nt: TGTGCCAGCAGTCCTCAGGGTGGCGGGGAGCTGTTTTTT; cdr3_aa: CASSPQGGGELFF
clone_size: -; d_call: -; j_call: TRBJ1-6; cdr3_length: 15; v_call: TRBV9; cdr3_nt: TGTGCCAGCAGCGTAGGACAGAGAGATAATTCACCCCTCCACTTT; cdr3_aa: CASSVGQRDNSPLHF
clone_size: -; d_call: TRBD1; j_call: TRBJ2-1; cdr3_length: 15; v_call: TRBV18; cdr3_nt: TGTGCCAGCTCACCACCGGGACAGCCCTACAATGAGCAGTTCTTC; cdr3_aa: CASSPPGQPYNEQFF
clone_size: -; d_call: TRBD1; j_call: TRBJ1-2; cdr3_length: 15; v_call: TRBV29-1; cdr3_nt: TGCAGCGTTGAGGCAGGGGGGGCTGATTACTATGGCTACACCTTC; cdr3_aa: CSVEAGGADYYGYTF
clone_size: -; d_call: TRBD1; j_call: TRBJ1-1; cdr3_length: 17; v_call: TRBV5-5; cdr3_nt: TGTGCCAGCAGCTTGAGTGGACAGGGACGAAGGAACACTGAAGCTTTCTTT; cdr3_aa: CASSLSGQGRRNTEAFF
clone_size: -; d_call: TRBD2; j_call: TRBJ2-3; cdr3_length: 17; v_call: TRBV28; cdr3_nt: TGTGCCAGCAGCCCCGTCGGGGGGGGATACTACACAGATACGCAGTATTTT; cdr3_aa: CASSPVGGGYYTDTQYF
clone_size: -; d_call: TRBD1; j_call: TRBJ2-7; cdr3_length: 16; v_call: TRBV7-9; cdr3_nt: TGTGCCAGCAGCTTAGCCGGACAGGGCCCAAACTACGAGCAGTACTTC; cdr3_aa: CASSLAGQGPNYEQYF
clone_size: -; d_call: -; j_call: TRBJ2-1; cdr3_length: 14; v_call: TRBV7-2; cdr3_nt: TGTGCCAGCAGCCTTATTTGGGGCCCCAATGAGCAGTTCTTC; cdr3_aa: CASSLIWGPNEQFF
clone_size: -; d_call: -; j_call: TRBJ1-3; cdr3_length: 13; v_call: TRBV6-5; cdr3_nt: TGTGCCAGCACCGACCGGGGGGGAAACACCATATATTTT; cdr3_aa: CASTDRGGNTIYF
clone_size: -; d_call: -; j_call: TRBJ2-2; cdr3_length: 15; v_call: TRBV30; cdr3_nt: TGTGCCTGGAGCCTCGGACTCCCGAACACCGGGGAGCTGTTTTTT; cdr3_aa: CAWSLGLPNTGELFF
clone_size: -; d_call: -; j_call: TRBJ1-1; cdr3_length: 15; v_call: TRBV7-6; cdr3_nt: TGTGCCAGCAGCTTAGGTCCGGGAATGAACACTGAAGCTTTCTTT; cdr3_aa: CASSLGPGMNTEAFF
clone_size: -; d_call: TRBD1; j_call: TRBJ1-2; cdr3_length: 14; v_call: TRBV2; cdr3_nt: TGTGCCAGCAGTCTGAACCCCGGGACAGGGGGCTACACCTTC; cdr3_aa: CASSLNPGTGGYTF
clone_size: -; d_call: -; j_call: TRBJ1-1; cdr3_length: 14; v_call: TRBV11-2; cdr3_nt: TGTGCCAGCAGCTTCTTCGAGGGCGACACTGAAGCTTTCTTT; cdr3_aa: CASSFFEGDTEAFF
clone_size: medium-sized; d_call: -; j_call: TRBJ2-3; cdr3_length: 16; v_call: TRBV28; cdr3_nt: TGTGCCAGCATGCACTCCGGGCAGCCTAGCACAGATACGCAGTATTTT; cdr3_aa: CASMHSGQPSTDTQYF
clone_size: few; d_call: TRBD1; j_call: TRBJ2-1; cdr3_length: 15; v_call: TRBV6-1; cdr3_nt: TGTGCCAGCCAAAATCCGGGACAGGGTGGTAATGAGCAGTTCTTC; cdr3_aa: CASQNPGQGGNEQFF
clone_size: -; d_call: -; j_call: TRBJ2-7; cdr3_length: 13; v_call: TRBV5-1; cdr3_nt: TGCGCCAGCAGCTTTGACAGGGGAGGGGAGCAGTACTTC; cdr3_aa: CASSFDRGGEQYF
clone_size: -; d_call: -; j_call: TRBJ2-1; cdr3_length: 15; v_call: TRBV5-6; cdr3_nt: TGTGCCAGCAGCTTGGGACTGATACACTACAATGAGCAGTTCTTC; cdr3_aa: CASSLGLIHYNEQFF
clone_size: -; d_call: TRBD1; j_call: TRBJ2-7; cdr3_length: 16; v_call: TRBV13; cdr3_nt: TGTGCCAGCAGCTTAGTAGTTCAGGACAGGGTCCACGAGCAGTACTTC; cdr3_aa: CASSLVVQDRVHEQYF
clone_size: -; d_call: TRBD1; j_call: TRBJ2-5; cdr3_length: 14; v_call: TRBV30; cdr3_nt: TGTGCCTGGACTACCGGGACAGGGGCAGGGACCCAGTACTTC; cdr3_aa: CAWTTGTGAGTQYF
clone_size: -; d_call: -; j_call: TRBJ1-3; cdr3_length: 16; v_call: TRBV19; cdr3_nt: TGTGCCAGTAGTATAGATGGGGGACATCTTGGAAACACCATATATTTT; cdr3_aa: CASSIDGGHLGNTIYF
clone_size: -; d_call: -; j_call: TRBJ2-1; cdr3_length: 16; v_call: TRBV7-2; cdr3_nt: TGTGCCAGCAGCTCCGGTAGGCCGAGCTCCTACAATGAGCAGTTCTTC; cdr3_aa: CASSSGRPSSYNEQFF
clone_size: -; d_call: TRBD1; j_call: TRBJ1-2; cdr3_length: 15; v_call: TRBV4-1; cdr3_nt: TGCGCCAGCAGCCAACCAAGGACAGGGGATTATGGCTACACCTTC; cdr3_aa: CASSQPRTGDYGYTF
clone_size: medium-sized; d_call: -; j_call: TRBJ2-7; cdr3_length: 14; v_call: TRBV2; cdr3_nt: TGTGCCAGCAGGACCACAGGGAGCTCCTACGAGCAGTACTTC; cdr3_aa: CASRTTGSSYEQYF
clone_size: -; d_call: -; j_call: TRBJ2-5; cdr3_length: 14; v_call: TRBV7-6; cdr3_nt: TGTGCCAGCAGCTTAGCAGGGACCCTAGAGACCCAGTACTTC; cdr3_aa: CASSLAGTLETQYF
clone_size: -; d_call: -; j_call: TRBJ1-5; cdr3_length: 15; v_call: TRBV6-1; cdr3_nt: TGTGCCGGATCTACGGACCACGAAGGGGGTCAGCCCCAGCATTTT; cdr3_aa: CAGSTDHEGGQPQHF
clone_size: -; d_call: -; j_call: TRBJ2-7; cdr3_length: 12; v_call: TRBV11-2; cdr3_nt: TGTGCCAGCAGCACCTACTTGGGGGAGCAGTACTTC; cdr3_aa: CASSTYLGEQYF
clone_size: -; d_call: TRBD2; j_call: TRBJ2-1; cdr3_length: 15; v_call: TRBV11-3; cdr3_nt: TGTGCCAGCAGCCTTGGCGGGGGTTCCTACAATGAGCAGTTCTTC; cdr3_aa: CASSLGGGSYNEQFF
clone_size: -; d_call: TRBD2; j_call: TRBJ2-2; cdr3_length: 12; v_call: TRBV29-1; cdr3_nt: TGCAGCGCTCCCGGACTAGCCGGGGAGCTGTTTTTT; cdr3_aa: CSAPGLAGELFF
clone_size: few; d_call: -; j_call: TRBJ2-3; cdr3_length: 14; v_call: TRBV9; cdr3_nt: TGTGCCAGCAGTGTATCCCAGGTCGGGGATACGCAGTATTTT; cdr3_aa: CASSVSQVGDTQYF
clone_size: -; d_call: -; j_call: TRBJ1-5; cdr3_length: 13; v_call: TRBV19; cdr3_nt: TGTGCCAGTAGTATAGCTGGGGGCCAGCCCCAGCATTTT; cdr3_aa: CASSIAGGQPQHF
clone_size: -; d_call: -; j_call: TRBJ2-7; cdr3_length: 16; v_call: TRBV28; cdr3_nt: TGTGCCAGCAGTTTAAAAGGGGCGAACCTAGCCTACGAGCAGTACTTC; cdr3_aa: CASSLKGANLAYEQYF
clone_size: -; d_call: -; j_call: TRBJ2-3; cdr3_length: 12; v_call: TRBV2; cdr3_nt: TGTGCCAGCAGGTACTCCACAGATACGCAGTATTTT; cdr3_aa: CASRYSTDTQYF
clone_size: -; d_call: -; j_call: TRBJ1-1; cdr3_length: 15; v_call: TRBV5-1; cdr3_nt: TGCGCCAGCAGCCCCGCCGGGGATATGAACACTGAAGCTTTCTTT; cdr3_aa: CASSPAGDMNTEAFF
clone_size: -; d_call: TRBD2; j_call: TRBJ2-7; cdr3_length: 14; v_call: TRBV29-1; cdr3_nt: TGCAGCGTCTTACCGGGACTAGCGGGAGACGAGCAGTACTTC; cdr3_aa: CSVLPGLAGDEQYF
clone_size: -; d_call: -; j_call: TRBJ2-7; cdr3_length: 15; v_call: TRBV29-1; cdr3_nt: TGCAGCGTTAAAGACATTGGACACTGGCTTTACGAGCAGTACTTC; cdr3_aa: CSVKDIGHWLYEQYF
clone_size: -; d_call: TRBD2; j_call: TRBJ2-3; cdr3_length: 15; v_call: TRBV7-3; cdr3_nt: TGTGCCAGCAGCTTAGGGAGGGAGATGTCAGATACGCAGTATTTT; cdr3_aa: CASSLGREMSDTQYF
clone_size: -; d_call: -; j_call: TRBJ2-7; cdr3_length: 15; v_call: TRBV7-6; cdr3_nt: TGTGCCAGCAGCTTAGTTGGCAGGGGAACCTACGAGCAGTACTTC; cdr3_aa: CASSLVGRGTYEQYF